The 24 T cell receptor beta chains listed next were all sequenced from one sample in a study of Ad26.COV2.S vaccination and SARS-CoV-2 variants. Sequencing used immunoSEQ multiplex PCR; TCRdb keeps in-frame clones, though not all of them. The top ten clones hold around 5% of a sample with around 300,000 clones, approximately 90% of them seen once. Treatment meaning: around 19 received Ad26.COV2.S at low or high dose, single or two shots; 5 received placebo; per-sample allocation not given. The investigators took samples on day 63 after the first vaccine or placebo injection. Sequenced here: peripheral blood, sampled in a trial of Ad26.COV2.S vaccine versus placebo. The receptor source for this set is a person aged 18-65 years who received the Ad26.COV2.S COVID-19 vaccine or a placebo.

The chain couples TRBV3-1 (or the pseudogene TRBV3-2) to TRBJ2-7; D might be TRBD1 or TRBD2, each matching 5 bases. Deletions cut 3 bases from V and 5 bases from J, with 17 bases between. The CDR3 has 15 residues. Germline lookup yields CDR1 LGHDT and CDR2 YNNKEL (reference sequence). DNA of the CDR3: TGTGCCAGCAGCCATCCGGGACGCCCGCCGAACGAGCAGTACTTC. As protein: CASSHPGRPPNEQYF.

The chain has TRBV24-1 and TRBJ2-7; 11 nucleotides match TRBD1. The CDR3 is 15 amino acids. V shed 3 bases, J shed 5 bases, and the junction held 5 bases outside the gene matches. Germline V gene sequence: CDR1 KGHDR, CDR2 SFDVKD. Written as DNA, the CDR3 is TGTGCCACCAGTGATCCCGGGACAGGGGGTGACGAGCAGTACTTC. Translated, it gives CATSDPGTGGDEQYF.

The chain has TRBV9 and TRBJ2-2; 9 bases agree with TRBD2. Germline V CDR1 and CDR2: SGDLS, YYNGEE. The V gene end was trimmed by 0 bases and the J gene end by 7 bases; junction bases not matched to a gene: 7. This CDR3 has 16 residues. As DNA, the CDR3 is TGTGCCAGCAGCGTAGGAAGCGGGGGGCATGTCGGGGAGCTGTTTTTT. Its translation is CASSVGSGGHVGELFF.

This chain connects TRBV19 to TRBJ2-2, with D tentatively TRBD1 (5 bases). Trimming shortened V by 2 bases and J by 7 bases, and 5 bases separated the two germline ends. Germline CDR1 LNHDA, CDR2 SQIVND (reference sequence). The length of the CDR3 is 12 residues. The CDR3 reads CASSIRGGELFF. CDR3 nucleotide sequence: TGTGCCAGTAGTATAAGGGGCGGGGAGCTGTTTTTT.

This chain links TRBV7-9 with TRBJ1-6; D remains unclear. V was pared by 0 bases and J by 6 bases, with 6 bases between. Germline V CDR1 and CDR2: SEHNR, FQNEAQ (reference sequence). The CDR3 totals 14 residues. In DNA, the CDR3 is TGTGCCAGCAGCTTAGCGGGAGGTAATTCACCCCTCCACTTT. Protein product: CASSLAGGNSPLHF.

V is TRBV9 and J is TRBJ1-1; 7 bases are a match to TRBD1. The junction had 7 bases not matched to a gene; V was cut back by 2 bases and J by 3 bases. CDR3 length: 15 amino acids. Germline V gene lookup returns CDR1 SGDLS and CDR2 YYNGEE. CDR3: CASSVQGGGYTEAFF. The CDR3 bases are TGTGCCAGCAGCGTTCAGGGGGGTGGGTACACTGAAGCTTTCTTT.

The J gene is TRBJ1-5, the V gene TRBV2, with TRBD1 identical over 8 bases. The germline V gene encodes CDR1 SNHLY and CDR2 FYNNEI. Unmatched junction bases numbered 9, after V lost 8 bases and J lost 6 bases. CDR3 length: 14 amino acids. In DNA, the CDR3 is TGTGCCAGCTCGATCGGACAGGGAGGTCAGCCCCAGCATTTT. Translating gives CASSIGQGGQPQHF.

The chain recombines TRBV10-3 with TRBJ2-5; D is unclear. Germline V gene sequence: CDR1 ENHRY, CDR2 SYGVKD. CDR3 length: 11 residues. Trimming removed 5 bases at V and 5 bases at J, with 6 bases between. The CDR3 is CAISNSETQYF. CDR3 in DNA: TGTGCCATCAGTAACTCGGAGACCCAGTACTTC.

This clone appeared a few times. The rearrangement uses TRBV5-1 and TRBJ2-2; 8 positions agree with TRBD1. The germline gives CDR1 SGHRS, CDR2 YFSETQ. V lost 4 bases to trimming and J lost 4 bases; unmatched junction nucleotides: 3. The CDR3 extends over 14 amino acids. The CDR3 DNA reads TGCGCCAGCAGCGACAGGGGTGCCACCGGGGAGCTGTTTTTT. It is translated as CASSDRGATGELFF.

In this sample, this clone turned up once. This CDR3 is CASSSLDRVGQPQHF. The CDR3 DNA reads as TGTGCCAGCAGTTCGCTCGACAGGGTCGGTCAGCCCCAGCATTTT. The chain couples TRBV27 to TRBJ1-5; 7 bases map to TRBD1. Germline assignment: CDR1 MNHEY and CDR2 SMNVEV (reference sequence). The V gene end was trimmed by 4 bases and the J gene end by 6 bases; junction bases not matched to a gene: 9. The CDR3 totals 15 residues.

The chain combines TRBV24-1 with TRBJ2-2; 10 positions agree with TRBD1. This CDR3 is 15 amino acids long. The J segment lost 7 bases and the V segment lost 5 bases, leaving 6 bases of the junction unmatched. Germline CDR1 reads KGHDR; CDR2 reads SFDVKD. This CDR3 reads CATSAATGGGGELFF. For the CDR3, the DNA is TGTGCCACCAGTGCCGCGACAGGGGGCGGCGGGGAGCTGTTTTTT.

V gene TRBV4-1 combines with J gene TRBJ1-1; the D gene is possibly TRBD1 (5 bases). This CDR3 has 14 residues. Germline CDR1 reads MGHRA; CDR2 reads YSYEKL. V lost 4 bases and J lost 7, with 16 bases in between. CDR3 sequence (DNA): TGCGCCAGCAGCCCCGTGTCGGGACGCAATGAAGCTTTCTTT. Its translation is CASSPVSGRNEAFF.

This clone appeared once. J is TRBJ2-5 and V is TRBV25-1; TRBD1 aligns across 10 bases. The junction had 7 bases not matched to a gene; V was cut back by 4 bases and J by 5 bases. The CDR3 contains 15 residues. Per the germline V gene, CDR1 is MGHDK and CDR2 is SYGVNS. The DNA for the CDR3 is TGTGCCAGCAGTGGTTCGACAGGGGGCTTGGAGACCCAGTACTTC. Translated, it gives CASSGSTGGLETQYF.

J is TRBJ1-3 and V is TRBV29-1; perhaps TRBD1 as D (5 bases). This CDR3 is 13 amino acids long. V was pared by 6 bases and J by 4 bases, with 13 bases between. Germline V gene data show CDR1 as SQVTM and CDR2 as ANQGSEA. The CDR3 DNA follows: TGCAGCGTGGGGTCAGGGTACGGAAACACCATATATTTT. It codes for CSVGSGYGNTIYF.

This clone was detected only once. V is TRBV18 and J is TRBJ1-4, with a tentative D call TRBD1 (6 bases). V lost 4 bases, J lost 5 bases, and 11 bases lay in between. Germline assignment: CDR1 KGHSH and CDR2 LQKENI. The CDR3 runs 14 residues. This CDR3 reads CASSRRTENEKLFF. CDR3 DNA: TGTGCCAGCTCACGGAGGACAGAGAATGAAAAACTGTTTTTT.

The rearrangement links TRBV4-2 to TRBJ1-4, with D hard to call. The CDR3 is made up of 15 amino acids. Germline V CDR1 and CDR2: LGHNA, YNFKEQ. V was shortened by 0 bases and J by 0 bases, with 5 bases between the two germline ends. CDR3 nucleotides: TGTGCCAGCAGCCAAGATTTGCCAACTAATGAAAAACTGTTTTTT. The encoded protein is CASSQDLPTNEKLFF.

The chain links TRBV20-1 to TRBJ1-1, with D possibly being TRBD1 (5 bases). Trimming removed 3 bases at V and 6 bases at J, with 20 bases between. This CDR3 spans 15 amino acids. Germline V gene lookup returns CDR1 DFQATT and CDR2 SNEGSKA (reference sequence). CDR3 loop: CSASPLGAVGAEAFF. As DNA, the CDR3 is TGCAGTGCTAGTCCCCTCGGGGCCGTAGGAGCTGAAGCTTTCTTT.

CDR3 DNA: TGTGCCACCAGCAGAAGACCGGACTATGGCTACACCTTC. This codes for CATSRRPDYGYTF. J is TRBJ1-2 and V is TRBV15; D not certain. Germline CDR1 LNHNV, CDR2 YYDKDF (reference sequence). CDR3 length: 13 amino acids. With 2 bases removed from V and 3 bases from J, the gap between germline ends came to 7 bases.

This chain connects TRBV3-1 (or the pseudogene TRBV3-2) to TRBJ1-6; D remains ambiguous. The CDR3 runs to 15 residues. Germline CDR1 and CDR2: LGHDT and YNNKEL (reference sequence). V shed 1 base and J shed 9 bases, with 13 bases lying between them. The CDR3 DNA sequence: TGTGCCAGCAGCCAAGGTGCGGCGGACGGTTCACCCCTCCACTTT. It codes for CASSQGAADGSPLHF.

The J gene is TRBJ2-4, the V gene TRBV19; 9 bases map to TRBD2. Germline V gene data show CDR1 as LNHDA and CDR2 as SQIVND (reference sequence). The CDR3 totals 19 residues. V lost 1 base, J lost 2 bases, and 12 bases stayed unmatched. The CDR3 nucleotides are TGTGCCAGTAGTATAGTCATTAGCGGGAGTTCGGTGCCCAAAAACATTCAGTACTTC. Translated: CASSIVISGSSVPKNIQYF.

In DNA, the CDR3 is TGTGCCAGCAGCGGGACAGTCACCAGTCTTTATGGCTACACCTTC. Its protein is CASSGTVTSLYGYTF. This sequence joins TRBV14 and TRBJ1-2; TRBD1 matches at 7 bases. Germline trimming cut 5 bases from V and 5 bases from J; bases unmatched to any gene: 11. CDR3 length equals 15 residues. Per germline, CDR1 SGHDN and CDR2 FVKESK.

This chain links TRBV25-1 with TRBJ2-1; 8 nucleotides align to TRBD1. V lost 4 bases and J lost 0; bases outside the gene matches: 5. There are 16 residues in the CDR3. Germline V gives CDR1 MGHDK, CDR2 SYGVNS. The CDR3 sequence is CASSARTGSSYNEQFF. The CDR3 DNA reads as TGTGCCAGCAGTGCTCGGACAGGGAGCTCCTACAATGAGCAGTTCTTC.

This clone has just one count. The rearrangement links TRBV5-6 to TRBJ2-2; 8 bases map to TRBD1. CDR3 length equals 17 residues. V gave up 4 bases and J gave up 2 bases; unmatched junction bases: 10. Germline CDR1 SGHDT, CDR2 YYEEEE. In DNA, the CDR3 is TGTGCCAGCAGCACCCTGGACAGGGACAAAAACACCGGGGAGCTGTTTTTT. Its translation: CASSTLDRDKNTGELFF.

CDR3: CASSYLVQGYEKLFF. As DNA, the CDR3 is TGTGCCAGCAGTTACCTGGTCCAGGGGTATGAAAAACTGTTTTTT. This chain joins TRBV6-2 or TRBV6-3 and TRBJ1-4, with a weak D call TRBD1 (6 bases). CDR3 length: 15 residues. Germline CDR1 and CDR2: MNHEY and SVGEGT. Trimming cost V 2 bases and J 6 bases, with 13 bases left between them.